This T cell receptor (beta chain) is from a study of T cell responses to AZD1222 COVID-19 vaccine. Profiling relied on immunoSEQ multiplex PCR, and the TCRdb table lists in-frame clones only, not all of them. The sample consists of 150,000 to 200,000 clones, under 95% of them appearing once. Germline CDR1 reads DFQATT; CDR2 reads SNEGSKA (reference sequence). This CDR3 contains 11 residues. Trimming cost V 5 bases and J 11 bases, with 15 bases left between them. The receptor was isolated from an adult who received the AZD1222 COVID-19 vaccine. The specimen comprised peripheral blood, sampled 28 days after the second AZD1222 dose. The V gene is TRBV20-1, the J gene TRBJ1-1; D might be TRBD1 (6 bases). The CDR3 region is CSAPLGGDAFF. The CDR3 DNA is TGCAGTGCTCCCCTGGGGGGCGATGCTTTCTTT.